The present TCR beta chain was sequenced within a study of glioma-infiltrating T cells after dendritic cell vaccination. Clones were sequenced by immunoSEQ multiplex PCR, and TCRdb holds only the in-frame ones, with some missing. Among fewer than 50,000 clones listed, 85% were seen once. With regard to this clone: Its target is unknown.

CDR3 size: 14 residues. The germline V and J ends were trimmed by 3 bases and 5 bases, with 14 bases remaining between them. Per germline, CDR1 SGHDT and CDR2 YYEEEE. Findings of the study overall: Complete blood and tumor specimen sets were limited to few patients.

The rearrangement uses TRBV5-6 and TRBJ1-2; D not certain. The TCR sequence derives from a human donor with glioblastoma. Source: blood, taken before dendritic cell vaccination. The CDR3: CASSSQTQSYGYTF. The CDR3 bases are TGTGCCAGCAGCTCCCAAACACAATCGTATGGCTACACCTTC.